These T cell receptor beta chains were read from a single sample in a study of blood T cell repertoires in COVID-19. Libraries were prepared by immunoSEQ multiplex PCR; TCRdb keeps only in-frame clonotypes and omits some of them. Counted here are some 530,000 clones, approximately 85% occurring once; the ten biggest clones make up about 3.2%. Source material: peripheral blood. These receptors were obtained from a human donor in a cohort sampled during active COVID-19. Each CDR3 is given with its conserved first and last residue. Each record gives: D gene, J gene, clone size, V gene, CDR3 protein, CDR3 DNA. The D gene is left open where the match is weak. A clone size is listed for some rows: how often the clone was seen (once, few, many), or a class if it is expanded.

TRBD1 | TRBJ1-6 | - | TRBV19 | CASSILTGTRSPLHF | TGTGCCAGTAGTATTTTGACAGGGACCCGTTCACCCCTCCACTTT
TRBD1 | TRBJ2-4 | - | TRBV10-3 | CAISDRDRIAKNIQYF | TGTGCCATCAGTGACCGGGACAGAATAGCCAAAAACATTCAGTACTTC
- | TRBJ2-2 | - | TRBV14 | CASSRQSNTGELFF | TGTGCCAGCAGCCGGCAGTCGAACACCGGGGAGCTGTTTTTT
- | TRBJ1-5 | - | TRBV30 | CAWSFKLGGGNQPQHF | TGTGCCTGGAGTTTTAAGCTGGGGGGAGGGAATCAGCCCCAGCATTTT
TRBD1 | TRBJ2-3 | - | TRBV19 | CASSIGQGKATDTQYF | TGTGCCAGTAGTATAGGACAGGGGAAAGCCACAGATACGCAGTATTTT
- | TRBJ1-1 | - | TRBV2 | CASSARTVLEAFF | TGTGCCAGCAGTGCCCGGACAGTTTTAGAAGCTTTCTTT
- | TRBJ2-2 | - | TRBV28 | CASSATDNTGELFF | TGTGCCAGCAGTGCGACAGATAACACCGGGGAGCTGTTTTTT
TRBD1 | TRBJ1-5 | - | TRBV7-9 | CASSLGAGGNQPQHF | TGTGCCAGCAGCTTAGGAGCAGGGGGCAACCAGCCCCAGCATTTT
TRBD2 | TRBJ2-3 | few | TRBV3-1/TRBV3-2 | CASSQTSGRGGTDTQYF | TGTGCCAGCAGCCAGACTAGCGGGAGGGGTGGGACAGATACGCAGTATTTT
TRBD2 | TRBJ2-3 | - | TRBV5-4 | CASSLRLAGSVDTQYF | TGTGCCAGCAGCTTGCGTCTAGCGGGATCGGTAGATACGCAGTATTTT
- | TRBJ1-6 | - | TRBV19 | CASSINRDYNSPLHF | TGTGCCAGTAGTATTAACAGGGACTATAATTCACCCCTCCACTTT
- | TRBJ2-2 | - | TRBV5-1 | CASSLVVALAGELFF | TGCGCCAGCAGCTTGGTTGTGGCATTGGCCGGGGAGCTGTTTTTT
- | TRBJ1-2 | - | TRBV18 | CASSAGRVGTANYGYTF | TGTGCCAGCTCAGCTGGGAGGGTCGGTACAGCTAACTATGGCTACACCTTC
- | TRBJ1-5 | once | TRBV7-8 | CASSVGGRDQPQHF | TGTGCCAGCAGCGTAGGGGGGCGCGATCAGCCCCAGCATTTT
TRBD1 | TRBJ1-5 | - | TRBV2 | CASRRNRGYSNQPQHF | TGTGCCAGCAGACGCAACAGGGGTTATAGCAATCAGCCCCAGCATTTT
- | TRBJ2-7 | - | TRBV10-3 | CAISENSYEQYF | TGTGCCATCAGTGAAAACAGCTACGAGCAGTACTTC
- | TRBJ1-1 | - | TRBV9 | CASSGRTEVGAEAFF | TGTGCCAGCAGCGGTCGGACGGAGGTGGGCGCTGAAGCTTTCTTT
- | TRBJ1-4 | - | TRBV5-6 | CASSLVRVTDEKLFF | TGTGCCAGCAGCTTGGTTCGGGTAACGGATGAAAAACTGTTTTTT
- | TRBJ2-3 | - | TRBV19 | CASSILGQGSTDTQYF | TGTGCCAGTAGTATACTCGGCCAGGGTTCCACAGATACGCAGTATTTT
- | TRBJ1-4 | - | TRBV4-3 | CASSQDGGIEKLFF | TGCGCCAGCAGCCAAGATGGAGGGATTGAAAAACTGTTTTTT
- | TRBJ2-1 | - | TRBV19 | CASRRSSYNEQFF | TGTGCCAGTAGACGTAGCTCCTACAATGAGCAGTTCTTC
- | TRBJ2-7 | - | TRBV12-3/TRBV12-4 | CASSFGGYYEQYF | TGTGCCAGCAGTTTCGGGGGTTACTACGAGCAGTACTTC
- | TRBJ1-4 | - | TRBV6-4 | CASSREVGEKLFF | TGTGCCAGCAGTAGGGAGGTTGGTGAAAAACTGTTTTTT
- | TRBJ1-2 | - | TRBV2 | CASRGGQTPGPVGGYTF | TGTGCCAGCAGGGGCGGGCAGACACCGGGCCCTGTCGGTGGCTACACCTTC
- | TRBJ1-2 | - | TRBV7-2 | CASSLSTGRIYGYTF | TGTGCCAGCAGCTTAAGTACAGGGCGGATCTATGGCTACACCTTC
- | TRBJ2-7 | - | TRBV18 | CASSPRQGRYEQYF | TGTGCCAGCTCACCAAGGCAGGGGCGCTACGAGCAGTACTTC
- | TRBJ1-2 | - | TRBV12-3/TRBV12-4 | CASSQTAEYGYTF | TGTGCCAGCAGTCAAACCGCGGAATATGGCTACACCTTC
- | TRBJ2-5 | - | TRBV28 | CASSPPSAVETQYF | TGTGCCAGCAGTCCCCCATCAGCGGTGGAGACCCAGTACTTC